Described below is a single T cell receptor (beta chain) sequence and its context. Its antigen is undetermined. This specimen belongs to a study of CD8 T cells in Susac syndrome. Findings and limits, study-wide: In total CD8+ repertoires, sixteen Susac-specific public clones were found, and in CD8+ TEMRA repertoires, about five were found. The relatively small number of individuals in the TCR sequencing and HLA analysis was acknowledged by the study.

The RNA input was roughly 0.5 to 1 ug, and it was reverse transcribed with random hexamers. Amplification of the TCR beta CDR3 was carried out by immunoSEQ multiplex PCR, which spanned a total of 54 Vbeta and 13 Jbeta segments. A single record per CDR3 protein comes from TCRdb applying MiXCR to the immunoSEQ multiplex PCR reads. The sample holds roughly 150,000 distinct CDR3 sequences, 85% to 95% seen once. Germline CDR1 and CDR2: SQVTM and ANQGSEA. V shed 8 bases and J shed 5 bases, with 16 bases lying between them. The CDR3 spans 13 residues. The material sequenced was CD8+ T cells from PBMCs. This rearrangement joins TRBV29-1 to TRBJ2-1, with D possibly matching TRBD1 (6 bases). The sequence was collected from a human donor with Susac syndrome. The CDR3 DNA sequence: TGCAGCTCGAGGACAGAGAACAACAATGAGCAGTTCTTC. This encodes CSSRTENNNEQFF.